The rows below give T cell receptor beta chains drawn from one sample of a study of response to subunit inactivated influenza vaccine. Each CDR3 protein is one row after TCRdb ran MiXCR on the RT-PCR reads. The top ten clones hold 7.5% to 8% of a sample with hundreds of thousands of distinct CDR3 sequences, about 14% of them seen once. The source material was PBMCs from blood, sampled 14 to 15 days before vaccination. These receptors all come from a man aged 45-65 years who received an inactivated influenza vaccine. CDR3s include the opening cysteine and the closing phenylalanine or tryptophan. A D gene is named only where the DNA matches it firmly. Rows give clone size only sometimes, using once, few, many, or a class for an expanded clone.

d_call j_call clone_size v_call cdr3_aa cdr3_nt
. TRBJ2-1 . TRBV7-2 CASSRPGASEQFF TGTGCCAGCAGCCGGCCGGGGGCCAGTGAGCAGTTCTTC
TRBD2 TRBJ2-3 many TRBV7-8 CASSLWGGSGDTQYF TGTGCCAGCAGCTTATGGGGGGGTTCTGGAGATACGCAGTATTTT
. TRBJ2-1 . TRBV20-1 CSLRGGLGAYNEQFF TGCAGTCTCAGGGGCGGACTGGGGGCCTACAATGAGCAGTTCTTC
TRBD2 TRBJ2-1 few TRBV7-9 CASSSTSGRAGEQFF TGTGCCAGCAGCTCTACTAGCGGGAGGGCCGGTGAGCAGTTCTTC
. TRBJ2-7 . TRBV28 CASRRSTDPSYEQYF TGTGCCAGCAGACGGTCCACCGACCCATCCTACGAGCAGTACTTC
. TRBJ1-1 few TRBV28 CASSLQTKEAFF TGTGCCAGCAGTTTACAGACCAAAGAAGCTTTCTTT
. TRBJ2-7 many TRBV11-2 CASSLFITSSSYEQYF TGTGCCAGCAGCTTATTCATCACATCGAGCTCCTACGAGCAGTACTTC
TRBD2 TRBJ2-1 few TRBV20-1 CSARGLSGGANEQFF TGCAGTGCTAGGGGCCTTAGCGGGGGGGCCAATGAGCAGTTCTTC
. TRBJ1-1 few TRBV11-2 CASSLVISGTEAFF TGTGCCAGCAGCTTAGTAATATCGGGGACTGAAGCTTTCTTT
TRBD2 TRBJ2-1 few TRBV7-6 CASSLGGRVSYNEQFF TGTGCCAGCAGCTTAGGCGGGAGAGTTTCCTACAATGAGCAGTTCTTC
TRBD1 TRBJ1-2 . TRBV20-1 CSARDLGTGAYGYTF TGCAGTGCTAGAGATCTCGGGACAGGAGCGTATGGCTACACCTTC
. TRBJ2-7 . TRBV4-2 CASSRETNLYEQYF TGTGCCAGCAGCCGTGAGACCAATCTCTACGAGCAGTACTTC
TRBD1 TRBJ1-1 few TRBV15 CATSRDRGSGTEAFF TGTGCCACCAGCAGGGACAGGGGTTCAGGCACTGAAGCTTTCTTT
TRBD1 TRBJ1-2 once TRBV6-1 CASSPDRGLGYTF TGTGCCAGCAGCCCCGACAGGGGGCTAGGCTACACCTTC
. TRBJ1-5 few TRBV24-1 CATSDGMYSNQPQHF TGTGCCACCAGTGATGGGATGTATAGCAATCAGCCCCAGCATTTT
. TRBJ2-5 . TRBV11-2 CASSSNRRGSGTQYF TGTGCCAGCAGCTCGAACAGGAGAGGGTCAGGGACCCAGTACTTC
. TRBJ2-3 . TRBV29-1 CSCQGPDTQYF TGCAGTTGTCAGGGCCCAGATACGCAGTATTTT
. TRBJ2-3 few TRBV3-1 CASSHGGGRADTQYF TGTGCCAGCAGCCACGGCGGGGGCCGGGCAGATACGCAGTATTTT
TRBD1 TRBJ2-7 few TRBV6-1 CASSMTQGAEEQYF TGTGCCAGCAGTATGACACAGGGGGCGGAGGAGCAGTACTTC
TRBD2 TRBJ2-3 . TRBV6-2/TRBV6-3 CASTPPGLAGGAQYF TGTGCCAGCACCCCTCCGGGACTAGCGGGAGGGGCGCAGTATTTT
TRBD2 TRBJ2-1 . TRBV7-2 CASSFSLAGGPSEQFF TGTGCCAGCAGCTTTTCTCTAGCGGGAGGGCCAAGTGAGCAGTTCTTC
. TRBJ2-3 few TRBV5-1 CASSLGEDTDTQYF TGCGCCAGCAGCTTGGGCGAGGACACAGATACGCAGTATTTT
. TRBJ2-5 many TRBV20-1 CSAIRRGQGETQYF TGCAGTGCTATCCGACGGGGCCAGGGTGAGACCCAGTACTTC
TRBD1 TRBJ2-6 many TRBV27 CASSIQGVAGANVLTF TGTGCCAGCAGTATACAGGGGGTAGCTGGGGCCAACGTCCTGACTTTC
. TRBJ2-2 . TRBV3-1 CASSQVSGPGELFF TGTGCCAGCAGCCAAGTGAGCGGGCCGGGGGAGCTGTTTTTT
TRBD2 TRBJ2-5 . TRBV20-1 CSGEREGVRETQYF TGCAGTGGTGAGCGGGAGGGCGTTAGAGAGACCCAGTACTTC
. TRBJ1-2 . TRBV29-1 CSVAGGVYGYTF TGCAGCGTTGCCGGTGGGGTCTATGGCTACACCTTC
TRBD2 TRBJ2-4 . TRBV11-2 CASSLLLGLAGGSKNIQYF TGTGCCAGCAGCCTTCTCCTAGGACTAGCGGGAGGATCCAAAAACATTCAGTACTTC
. TRBJ2-5 . TRBV14 CASNGRGNQETQYF TGTGCCAGCAACGGACGGGGGAACCAAGAGACCCAGTACTTC